Below, 11 T cell receptor beta chains from the same sample are listed, as sequenced in a study of shared clonotypes between healthy human individuals. The naive CD8 subset, CD45RO-negative cells positively selected for CCR7, excluded terminally differentiated effector memory CD45RA+ cells. Some clones are missing from TCRdb's copy, which holds only in-frame ones; the method was immunoSEQ multiplex PCR. The table lists about 1,900,000 clones, about 95% of them singletons, with more than 0.95% in the top ten. The sequenced sample consisted of naive CD8+ T cells sorted from blood. The receptor source for this set is a man aged 18-30 years in good health.

The gene calls are TRBV28 and TRBJ1-2; tentatively, D is TRBD1 (5 bases). The CDR3 runs to 14 residues. Per the germline V gene, CDR1 is MDHEN and CDR2 is SYDVKM. V was cut by 5 bases and J by 3 bases, with 13 bases left in between. CDR3 nucleotide sequence: TGTGCCAGCAGTCCCGTGGGGGGTGACTATGGCTACACCTTC. Amino acid sequence: CASSPVGGDYGYTF.

As for this clone: The same CDR3 can be traced to other DNA sequences in this sample. The CDR3 sequence is CASSPGANSYEQYF. In DNA form, the CDR3 reads TGTGCCAGCAGCCCCGGGGCGAATTCCTACGAGCAGTACTTC. This chain connects TRBV7-9 to TRBJ2-7; possibly TRBD1 or TRBD2 for D (5 bases each). Germline-derived CDR1 and CDR2 are SEHNR and FQNEAQ (reference sequence). V lost 5 bases and J lost 1, with 12 bases in between. This CDR3 comprises 14 residues.

V gene TRBV19 combines with J gene TRBJ2-3, with D perhaps assigned TRBD1 or TRBD2 (5 bases each). Germline assignment: CDR1 LNHDA and CDR2 SQIVND (reference sequence). The V gene lost 11 bases and the J gene lost 0 bases, with 15 bases spanning the gap. This CDR3 has 14 residues. CDR3 DNA: TGTGCCGATGGGACGGGCCAAAGCACAGATACGCAGTATTTT. Translating gives CADGTGQSTDTQYF.

CDR3 protein: CAWSETGTGDEQYF. CDR3 nucleotides: TGTGCCTGGAGTGAAACCGGGACAGGGGACGAGCAGTACTTC. The rearrangement joins TRBV30 to TRBJ2-7; 10 bases line up with TRBD1. Trimming took 1 base from V and 5 from J; bases not matched to a gene: 5. Germline CDR1 and CDR2: GTSNPN and SVGIG (reference sequence). The CDR3 runs 14 residues.

The chain recombines TRBV7-9 with TRBJ2-5; D uncertain. The V gene's germline CDR1 is SEHNR and CDR2 FQNEAQ (reference sequence). The CDR3 totals 15 residues. Trimming left V 4 bases short and J 2 bases short, with 14 bases between. The CDR3 region is CASSSFSEVQETQYF. The CDR3 coding sequence is TGTGCCAGCAGCTCATTCTCAGAGGTTCAAGAGACCCAGTACTTC.

There are many counts of this clone. The gene calls are TRBV28 and TRBJ2-3; the D is unclear. The CDR3 covers 14 residues. Germline values: CDR1 MDHEN, CDR2 SYDVKM. V was cut by 3 bases and J by 2 bases, with 9 bases left in between. The DNA for the CDR3 is TGTGCCAGCAGTTTGTCGCTCACCACAGATACGCAGTATTTT. Protein sequence: CASSLSLTTDTQYF.

The chain recombines TRBV19 with TRBJ1-5; no reliable D call. CDR3 length: 15 amino acids. Between the trimmed V and J ends, which lost 7 bases and 0 bases, there was a span of 13 bases. CDR1 is LNHDA, CDR2 SQIVND, per germline (reference sequence). In DNA, the CDR3 is TGTGCCAGTACGAGCAGTTCGTATAGCAATCAGCCCCAGCATTTT. Its translation is CASTSSSYSNQPQHF.

The chain employs TRBV5-6 and TRBJ1-1; 7 nucleotides align to TRBD1. Unmatched junction bases numbered 9, after V lost 4 bases and J lost 6 bases. The length of the CDR3 is 14 residues. Germline V gene sequence: CDR1 SGHDT, CDR2 YYEEEE. DNA for the CDR3: TGTGCCAGCAGCGGAAGACAGGGACCCCCTGAAGCTTTCTTT. Residues: CASSGRQGPPEAFF.

CDR3 region: CASTAWGISYEQYF. The CDR3 DNA reads as TGTGCCAGTACCGCGTGGGGGATCTCCTACGAGCAGTACTTC. The chain is built from TRBV19 and TRBJ2-7; D could derive from TRBD1 or TRBD2 (5 bases each). The CDR3 has 14 residues. Deletions cut 7 bases from V and 0 bases from J, with 13 bases between. Germline lookup yields CDR1 LNHDA and CDR2 SQIVND (reference sequence). The whole variable domain, remainder taken from reference TRBV19 and TRBJ2-7, is DGGITQSPKYLFRKEGQNVTLSCEQNLNHDAMYWYRQDPGQGLRLIYYSQIVNDFQKGDIAEGYSVSREKKESFPLTVTSAQKNPTAFYLCASTAWGISYEQYFGPGTRLTVT.

The chain recombines TRBV2 with TRBJ2-2; D remains unclear. Germline CDR1 is SNHLY and CDR2 is FYNNEI. The V end was cut by 10 bases, the J end by 0 bases, with 12 bases between. The CDR3 has 14 residues. CDR3 nucleotide sequence: TGTGCCACCACGGGCCTCTCGAACACCGGGGAGCTGTTTTTT. Protein product: CATTGLSNTGELFF.

This chain links TRBV13 with TRBJ2-1, with 14 bases fitting TRBD2. The junction had 7 bases not matched to a gene; V was cut back by 5 bases and J by 7 bases. This CDR3 is 16 amino acids long. The germline V gene has CDR1 PRHDT and CDR2 FYEKMQ (reference sequence). The chain's CDR3 is CASSDVGLAGVNEQFF. CDR3 nucleotides: TGTGCCAGCAGCGATGTGGGACTAGCGGGAGTGAATGAGCAGTTCTTC.